This TCR beta chain comes out of a study of blood T cells in healthy people across ages. Whole-study context: Using template switching, researchers captured about one barcoded beta molecule for each two T cells.

On this clonotype itself: What it recognizes is unknown. Its ends do not fully match the called genes, so a read error is possible.

There were healthy Caucasian individuals from Russia, aged roughly 6 to 90, serving as donors. Study-wide results and caveats: Changes seen in expanded clonotypes were possibly confounded by donor CMV status left unknown.

Combining a sample-barcoded 5' primer with a J-beta primer mix, a second PCR ran for roughly 7 to 12 cycles. TCRdb reprocessed the 5' RACE reads via MiXCR and lists one record per CDR3 protein. The sample holds 1.5 million to 2 million distinct CDR3 sequences; roughly 49% are singletons and the top ten take 2.1%. The CDR3 has 18 amino acids. Germline loops: CDR1 MNHEY, CDR2 SVGEGT. Sequenced: blood. The chain employs TRBV6-2 or TRBV6-3 and TRBJ2-6; TRBD2 agrees at 8 bases. This sequence originates from a woman aged 40 to 50 in good health. The CDR3 loop is CASSSLLAAASRANVLTF. As DNA, the CDR3 is TGTGCCAGCAGTTCCTTACTAGCGGCGGCCTCTAGGGCCAACGTCCTGACTTTC.